The T cell receptor (beta chain) described here comes from a study of cytomegalovirus exposure and HLA in healthy donors (dated by TCRdb to the late 2010s). Turning to the overall study: An earlier analysis of approximately 590 of the donors reported approximately 300 Gb of sequence data and 100 million to 130 million unique TCR beta sequences from 150 million to 200 million T cells. Roughly 300 gigabases of sequencing data and tens of millions of unique TCR sequences were included in an early release covering roughly 700 HLA-typed donors. Of the roughly 400 genotyped donors, around 81% fell in the genetic ancestry cluster associated with self-reported Caucasian donors. The aim of the study was to test whether cataloging public T cell receptors could identify signatures of past pathogen exposure. The study profiled the T cell repertoires of approximately 700 subjects by immunosequencing and related them to cytomegalovirus serostatus. Besides the first cohort of some 670 subjects, a separate validation cohort made up of around 120 different subjects was used. The study combined high-throughput TCR immunosequencing, statistical association of individual TCRs with disease status, and machine learning to predict cytomegalovirus infection status. To study patterns of TCR occurrence, a later analysis re-analyzed previously published TCR beta repertoires from 550 to 800 donors and added high-resolution HLA genotyping. The later analysis used no new phenotypic data to find candidate immune exposures, relying instead on TCR beta sequences and their occurrence across donors. An earlier analysis of some 600 of the donors applied high-throughput TCR beta sequencing to assess whether each TCR beta V gene segment acted as functional or pseudogenic. Donor age, sex, ethnicity and CMV serostatus were compiled alongside the repertoire data. Genome-wide SNP genotypes for about three fifths of the roughly 670 donors were used in a later genetic analysis, which treated that subset as a discovery cohort. All discovery cohort repertoires had been generated on a single sequencing platform. Class I and class II HLA loci were covered by the typing at four-digit resolution. Typing coverage varied by locus: about 629-640 donors for A, B, C, DRB1 and DQB1; about 520 for DQA1; around 570 for DPA1; approximately 470 for DPB1. Because of strong linkage in the cohort, roughly five DR-DQ haplotypes were treated as single units for association and clustering. On average, 235,054 unique TCR beta nucleotide sequences were sequenced per donor among about 400 genotyped donors of the cohort, with 15% to 20% of those sequences being non-productive. What the research found in general, with its limitations: The earlier analysis of about 600 of the donors excluded seventeen rarely observed V segments, including chromosome 9 orphons, because counts were too low. A later analysis reported that several top co-occurrence clusters appeared linked to parvovirus B19, influenza, CMV and Epstein-Barr virus. At a false discovery rate of 0.05, a later analysis linked under 20,000 TCR beta sequences to specific HLA alleles. Presence/absence analyses assumed roughly uniform sequencing depth across donors, an assumption that may not hold. In a later analysis, the rate of TCR association differed among HLA loci, with DRB1 alleles having the most associated TCRs and HLA-C alleles having the fewest. Assigning TCR associations to individual alleles was difficult when HLA alleles, especially DR and DQ, strongly co-occurred. Because the 87-base-pair reads could not distinguish some IMGT-functional V segments, including TRBV6-2 and TRBV6-3, those segments were excluded. According to a later analysis, most CMV-associated TCR beta chains appeared to be HLA-restricted, and the HLA associations seemed to be driven largely by CMV exposure. A cluster of highly shared sequence variants was judged likely to be a technical artifact of the sequencing pipeline. In a later analysis, HLA-associated TCR beta chains showed more clonal expansion and lower generation probabilities than non-associated chains that were equally common. In an earlier analysis of 587 of the donors, most TCR beta V segments appeared in productive rearrangements about 87% or about 30% of the time, broadly matching IMGT annotations. HLA typing was unavailable for some donors at each locus, so association tests used only the typed subset. A few of the identified cytomegalovirus-associated TCR beta chains were confirmed in vitro to be specific for cytomegalovirus antigens. A further reported finding was that TCR beta sequences accurately predicted the HLA-A and HLA-B alleles for most subjects in the first cohort. Immune exposure information for the cohort was limited to CMV serostatus. The study gave a list of 150 to 200 TCR beta chains associated with cytomegalovirus. According to the authors, the approach could potentially be generalized to other disease states and immunological phenotypes. Linkage disequilibrium might explain the correlated functional status among segregating V segments, but an unknown experimental factor could not be excluded. Across donors, most TCR sequences were observed very rarely, whereas some public TCRs were present in many individuals. In both the original and validation cohorts, the classifier was reported to diagnose cytomegalovirus status with high specificity and sensitivity. According to a later genetic analysis, donors in an Asian-associated ancestry cluster had fewer N-insertions in productive TCRs than the approximately 700-donor mean. The cohort was sequenced for TCR beta chains only, and without alpha or paired-chain data the features that could be detected were limited. In a later genetic analysis, a missense DCLRE1C variant was associated with V-gene and J-gene trimming of TCR beta chains, and the association was replicated in an independent cohort.

To prepare the library, the immunoSEQ multiplex PCR assay was applied. For the multiplex PCR, a mixture combining 60 forward primers for TCR Vbeta segments and 13 reverse primers for TCR Jbeta segments was used. Amplification of the CDR3 region of rearranged TCR beta genes was performed with a multiplex PCR assay on genomic DNA. The amplified TCR beta libraries were sequenced on the Illumina HiSeq System as 87-base-pair reads. As for how the authors treated the data: In a later analysis, 70 million to 95 million unique TCR beta chains were counted across the approximately 640 repertoires, and approximately 11 million of these chains were shared by at least two donors. A nearest-neighbor algorithm error-corrected the raw reads and collapsed the reads into unique sequences, merging closely related sequences to remove PCR and sequencing errors. Alignment of CDR3 sequences to IMGT reference sequences was used to assign V, D and J gene segments. For a sequence to be retained, a match of at least six nucleotides was required to both a V gene segment and a J gene segment. Rearrangements were called productive when the CDR3 lacked stop codons and stayed in frame with V and J; all others were non-productive. CDR3 was defined by IMGT convention, running from the second conserved V-encoded cysteine to the conserved J-encoded phenylalanine. The earlier analysis of 587 of the donors excluded sequences that lacked an unambiguous match to a single V gene segment. An earlier analysis of 500 to 700 of the donors classified V segments as functional when productive rearrangements were above 56.7% and as segregating when the standard deviation between donors was above 5%. To diagnose cytomegalovirus status from the catalog of TCR beta chain sequences, a statistical classification framework was built. In a later analysis, TCR nucleotide sequences were compared against IMGT/GENE-DB human TR gene sequences so that V and J genes could be assigned. A later analysis assigned CDR3 sequences and most-parsimonious VDJ recombination scenarios with the TCRdist pipeline. In a later analysis, each TCR beta chain was defined by its CDR3 amino acid sequence together with its V-gene family, and reads without a unique V-gene family were excluded. To address suspected cross-contamination and a sequencing artifact, a later analysis removed over 500 highly shared, low-generation-probability nucleotide sequences. In a later analysis, a clonal expansion index was calculated for each public chain from normalized within-repertoire ranks of inferred template counts. In a later analysis, generation probabilities were computed with a VDJ recombination model fitted to out-of-frame rearrangements, and the resulting probabilities were checked against IGoR. Hypergeometric tests were used in a later analysis to score TCR-TCR, TCR-HLA and TCR-CMV co-occurrence, with a repertoire-size bias correction applied to the TCR pairs. A later analysis estimated false discovery rates by permuting HLA or CMV assignments 20 times. In a later analysis, co-occurring TCRs were grouped with DBSCAN, and TCRdist sequence similarity was added when clustering was performed within HLA-allele-positive subsets. Repertoires with fewer than 30,000 or more than 120,000 public chains, plus five repertoires with anomalous nucleotide sharing, were excluded from co-occurrence clustering. Not all clones reach the TCRdb copy of this immuneACCESS table, which keeps in-frame sequences only. Checked studies attribute under half of the gap to unresolved V genes and leave the rest unexplained. V, J and clone size reflect that table, while D and trimming were determined from the DNA. The sample records under 95,000 clones, around 75% of which are singletons. The ten largest clones add up to under 2.5% of the sample.

V is reduced by 5 bases and J by 1 base, leaving a spacing of 11 bases between them. Measured from the cysteine to the phenylalanine, the CDR3 is 13 residues long. Just the 39-base CDR3 DNA is kept, in frame starting at base 1. Via the germline V gene (reference sequence), CDR1 is GTSNPN and CDR2 SVGIG. The cohort comprised approximately 700 healthy bone marrow donors. Cohort members were all nominally healthy when sampled, although unrecorded immune exposures were likely present. The donor was CMV seronegative and was included in the group of a few hundred seronegative cohort members. Every donor gave a peripheral blood sample, and the peripheral blood mononuclear cells from that sample were used for TCR beta sequencing. The Qiagen DNeasy Blood Extraction Kit was used to extract genomic DNA from the blood cell samples. On this clone itself: This clone's antigen is unknown. Base qualities are not provided; no much larger clone lies one nucleotide away.

The sequence came from a man aged 35-49 years in good health and CMV-seronegative. The specimen sequenced was PBMCs. The chain employs TRBV30 and TRBJ2-5; the D gene is possibly TRBD1, with 6 bases matching. The CDR3 protein sequence reads: CAWGIGGQETQYF. The nucleotide sequence reads as follows: TGTGCCTGGGGTATAGGGGGCCAAGAGACCCAGTACTTC. The CDR3, completed at both ends by the reference TRBV30 and TRBJ2-5 genes, gives the full variable domain SQTIHQWPATLVQPVGSPLSLECTVEGTSNPNLYWYRQAAGRGLQLLFYSVGIGQISSEVPQNLSASRPQDRQFILSSKKLLLSDSGFYLCAWGIGGQETQYFGPGTRLLVL.